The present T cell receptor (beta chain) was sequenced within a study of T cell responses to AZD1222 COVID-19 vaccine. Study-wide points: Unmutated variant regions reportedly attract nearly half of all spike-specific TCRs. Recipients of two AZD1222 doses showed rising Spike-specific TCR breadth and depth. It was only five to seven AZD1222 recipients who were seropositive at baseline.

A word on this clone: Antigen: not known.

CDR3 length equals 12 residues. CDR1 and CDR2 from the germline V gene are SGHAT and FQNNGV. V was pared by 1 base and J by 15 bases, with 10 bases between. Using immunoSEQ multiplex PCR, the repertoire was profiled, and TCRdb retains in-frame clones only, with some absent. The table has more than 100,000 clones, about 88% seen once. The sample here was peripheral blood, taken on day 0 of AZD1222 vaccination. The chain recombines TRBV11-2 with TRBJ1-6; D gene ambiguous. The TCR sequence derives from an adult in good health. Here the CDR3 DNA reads TGTGCCAGCAGCTTAGTTCCTGGGAACCTCCACTTT. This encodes CASSLVPGNLHF.